At least ten counts were recorded for the clone carrying this TCR beta chain. Per the germline V gene, CDR1 is SGHNT and CDR2 is YENEEA. The CDR3 contains 13 residues. The V end was cut by 5 bases, the J end by 8 bases, with 15 bases between. This entry is derived from a study of blood T cells in healthy people across ages. With a J-beta primer mix and a sample-barcoded 5' primer, a second PCR ran 7 to 11 cycles. MiXCR was run by TCRdb on the 5' RACE reads, yielding one entry per CDR3 protein. Among approximately 900,000 distinct CDR3 sequences, around 29% were seen once, and the ten largest hold 9.5% to 13%. This same sample was also part of a study on T cells of mothers and their children.

Sample: blood. The TCR sequence derives from a woman in her thirties or forties in good health. The rearrangement uses TRBV11-3 and TRBJ1-2, with a weak D call TRBD1 (6 bases). The CDR3 loop is CASSLNRVGGYTF. CDR3 nucleotide sequence: TGTGCCAGCAGCCTAAACAGGGTCGGGGGCTACACCTTC.